These T cell receptor beta chains were read from a single sample in a study of blood T cell repertoires in COVID-19. Using immunoSEQ multiplex PCR, the repertoire was profiled, and TCRdb retains in-frame clones only, with some absent. Altogether some 200,000 clones are present, roughly 84% being singletons, with the ten largest covering 3%. Source material: peripheral blood. The receptors originated from a woman aged 30 to 39 who had recovered from COVID-19. CDR3s include the opening cysteine and the closing phenylalanine or tryptophan. The D gene is left open where the match is weak. A row's size may be missing; if present it is once, few, many or a size class.

J gene: TRBJ2-1; clone size: -; D gene: -; V gene: TRBV6-2/TRBV6-3; CDR3 DNA: TGTGCCAGCAGTGCCGTGACAGTGCGGGAGCAGTTCTTC; CDR3 protein: CASSAVTVREQFF
J gene: TRBJ2-1; clone size: -; D gene: -; V gene: TRBV4-1; CDR3 DNA: TGCGCCAGCAGCCCCCGGGGGAATGCCTACAATGAGCAGTTCTTC; CDR3 protein: CASSPRGNAYNEQFF
J gene: TRBJ2-7; clone size: few; D gene: -; V gene: TRBV4-1; CDR3 DNA: TGCGCCAGCAGCCAAGATCTCCTAGCAGTCTACGAGCAGTACTTC; CDR3 protein: CASSQDLLAVYEQYF
J gene: TRBJ1-1; clone size: -; D gene: -; V gene: TRBV19; CDR3 DNA: TGTGCCAGTAGTTCCGTCTCGGGGGTTTACGGCACTGAAGCTTTCTTT; CDR3 protein: CASSSVSGVYGTEAFF
J gene: TRBJ2-1; clone size: -; D gene: TRBD2; V gene: TRBV9; CDR3 DNA: TGTGCCAGCAGCGCGGGGGTAGCGGGCTTTCGGAATGAGCAGTTCTTC; CDR3 protein: CASSAGVAGFRNEQFF
J gene: TRBJ2-5; clone size: -; D gene: TRBD1; V gene: TRBV27; CDR3 DNA: TGTGCCAGCACTACCGGGACAGGGGGCTGGGAGACCCAGTACTTC; CDR3 protein: CASTTGTGGWETQYF
J gene: TRBJ2-1; clone size: -; D gene: -; V gene: TRBV9; CDR3 DNA: TGTGCCAGCAGCGTAGGGACAACCAACAATGAGCAGTTCTTC; CDR3 protein: CASSVGTTNNEQFF
J gene: TRBJ1-5; clone size: -; D gene: TRBD1; V gene: TRBV3-1/TRBV3-2; CDR3 DNA: TGTGCCAGCAGCTTAGGGGGCAGGGGCAATCAGCCCCAGCATTTT; CDR3 protein: CASSLGGRGNQPQHF
J gene: TRBJ2-1; clone size: -; D gene: -; V gene: TRBV28; CDR3 DNA: TGTGCCAGCAGTTTATGGCGGCGGAATAAAGCCTCCTACAATGAGCAGTTCTTC; CDR3 protein: CASSLWRRNKASYNEQFF
J gene: TRBJ2-2; clone size: once; D gene: -; V gene: TRBV5-1; CDR3 DNA: TGCGCCAGCAGCCCTCGCGTAGTTTTCCTAGGGGAGCTGTTTTTT; CDR3 protein: CASSPRVVFLGELFF
J gene: TRBJ2-5; clone size: -; D gene: TRBD1; V gene: TRBV6-5; CDR3 DNA: TGTGCCAGCAGGCTACAGGGGGCCGAGACCCAGTACTTC; CDR3 protein: CASRLQGAETQYF
J gene: TRBJ2-1; clone size: -; D gene: TRBD2; V gene: TRBV2; CDR3 DNA: TGTGCCAGCGGGGGGGAGGGGTCCTACAATGAGCAGTTCTTC; CDR3 protein: CASGGEGSYNEQFF
J gene: TRBJ1-5; clone size: -; D gene: -; V gene: TRBV28; CDR3 DNA: TGTGCCAGCAGTTTAACTTCCACGGGCAATCAGCCCCAGCATTTT; CDR3 protein: CASSLTSTGNQPQHF
J gene: TRBJ1-4; clone size: -; D gene: TRBD1; V gene: TRBV28; CDR3 DNA: TGTGCCAGCTCCCGGGACAGGGGTACAACTAATGAAAAACTGTTTTTT; CDR3 protein: CASSRDRGTTNEKLFF
J gene: TRBJ1-5; clone size: -; D gene: TRBD1; V gene: TRBV5-6; CDR3 DNA: TGTGCCAGCAGCTCAATTACAGGGGGCAATCAGCCCCAGCATTTT; CDR3 protein: CASSSITGGNQPQHF
J gene: TRBJ1-2; clone size: once; D gene: -; V gene: TRBV9; CDR3 DNA: TGTGCCAGCAGCGTAGCTCAGGGATCGGATGGCTACACCTTC; CDR3 protein: CASSVAQGSDGYTF
J gene: TRBJ1-5; clone size: once; D gene: TRBD1; V gene: TRBV28; CDR3 DNA: TGTGCCAGCAGTCAAGTACAGGGGGCGGAAGGGAATCAGCCCCAGCATTTT; CDR3 protein: CASSQVQGAEGNQPQHF
J gene: TRBJ2-7; clone size: -; D gene: TRBD1; V gene: TRBV4-2; CDR3 DNA: TGTGCCAGCAGCCCCGCGAGGGGACAGCCCTACGAGCAGTACTTC; CDR3 protein: CASSPARGQPYEQYF
J gene: TRBJ2-1; clone size: -; D gene: TRBD2; V gene: TRBV9; CDR3 DNA: TGTGCCAGCAGCGTAGGAGGGACTAGCGATGAGCAGTTCTTC; CDR3 protein: CASSVGGTSDEQFF
J gene: TRBJ1-3; clone size: few; D gene: TRBD1; V gene: TRBV13; CDR3 DNA: TGTGCCAGCAGCTTAGGAGGCAGGGGGTACGGAAACACCATATATTTT; CDR3 protein: CASSLGGRGYGNTIYF
J gene: TRBJ2-5; clone size: -; D gene: -; V gene: TRBV5-5; CDR3 DNA: TGTGCCAGCAGCCCAGGGAGGGGGGGAGAGACCCAGTACTTC; CDR3 protein: CASSPGRGGETQYF
J gene: TRBJ2-3; clone size: -; D gene: TRBD2; V gene: TRBV9; CDR3 DNA: TGTGCCAGCAGCGCCGGGACTAGCGGGAGAGGGGCCGATACGCAGTATTTT; CDR3 protein: CASSAGTSGRGADTQYF
J gene: TRBJ2-7; clone size: -; D gene: TRBD2; V gene: TRBV28; CDR3 DNA: TGTGCCAGCAGAGGCCTAGCGGGAGGGCCTCACTCCTACGAGCAGTACTTC; CDR3 protein: CASRGLAGGPHSYEQYF